The text below deals with one T cell receptor (beta chain). The data belong to a study of T cells after posttransplantation cyclophosphamide. The CDR3 is 13 amino acids. CDR1 SNHLY and CDR2 FYNNEI come from the germline V gene. Germline trimming cut 6 bases from V and 4 bases from J; bases unmatched to any gene: 5. Clones were sequenced by immunoSEQ multiplex PCR, and TCRdb holds only the in-frame ones, with some missing. The data hold 20,000 to 25,000 clones, with 73% observed a single time. This rearrangement joins TRBV2 to TRBJ1-2, with 7 bases matching TRBD1. This TCR was sampled from a woman aged 55-70 years in good health, CMV-negative, and a related stem cell transplant donor. Sequencing was done on a sample of memory CD4+ T cells sorted from PBMCs. CDR3 DNA sequence: TGTGCCAGCAGCGGGGACAGTTTCTATGGCTACACCTTC. Its protein is CASSGDSFYGYTF.